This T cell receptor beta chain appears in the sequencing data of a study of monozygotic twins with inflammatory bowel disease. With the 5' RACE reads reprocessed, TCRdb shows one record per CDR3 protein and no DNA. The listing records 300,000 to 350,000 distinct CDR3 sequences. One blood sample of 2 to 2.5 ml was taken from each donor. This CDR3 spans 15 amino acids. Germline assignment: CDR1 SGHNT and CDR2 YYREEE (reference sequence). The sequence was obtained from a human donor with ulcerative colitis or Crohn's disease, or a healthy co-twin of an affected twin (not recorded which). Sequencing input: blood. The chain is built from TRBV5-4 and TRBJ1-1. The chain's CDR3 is CASSGGRQLNTEAFF. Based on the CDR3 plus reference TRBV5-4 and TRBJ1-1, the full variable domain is ETGVTQSPTHLIKTRGQQVTLRCSSQSGHNTVSWYQQALGQGPQFIFQYYREEENGRGNFPPRFSGLQFPNYSSELNVNALELDDSALYLCASSGGRQLNTEAFFGQGTRLTVV.